Below, 30 T cell receptor beta chains from the same sample are listed, as sequenced in a study of cytomegalovirus exposure and HLA in healthy donors. The data were produced by immunoSEQ multiplex PCR, yet TCRdb's version contains in-frame clones alone and is incomplete. This sample has some 240,000 clones; roughly 83% occur once, and the top ten carry roughly 5.4%. Sequences were obtained from PBMCs. These receptors were taken from a young woman in good health and CMV-seronegative.

The CDR3 DNA follows: TGCGCCAGCAGCCGCCCCGGGGAGGGAGAAAAACTGTTTTTT. Its protein product is CASSRPGEGEKLFF. The chain has TRBV5-1 and TRBJ1-4; unclear D gene. Trimming removed 4 bases from V and 8 bases from J, with 15 bases in between. CDR3 size: 14 residues. Germline lookup yields CDR1 SGHRS and CDR2 YFSETQ.

The gene calls are TRBV19 and TRBJ2-2, with TRBD1 identical over 7 bases. Germline trimming cut 3 bases from V and 2 bases from J; bases unmatched to any gene: 3. There are 15 residues in the CDR3. Germline CDR1 and CDR2: LNHDA and SQIVND (reference sequence). For the CDR3, the DNA is TGTGCCAGTAGTATCCGGACAGGAAACACCGGGGAGCTGTTTTTT. It codes for CASSIRTGNTGELFF.

As concerns this clone: The same CDR3 is also encoded by other DNA sequences in this sample. The rearrangement joins TRBV4-1 to TRBJ2-7; D might be TRBD2 (5 bases). V was clipped by 3 bases and J by 3 bases, with 15 bases between them. The CDR3 has 15 residues. Germline V gene data show CDR1 as MGHRA and CDR2 as YSYEKL. DNA of the CDR3: TGCGCCAGCAGCCAGGAGGACCGGACGGACTACGAGCAGTACTTC. Translation: CASSQEDRTDYEQYF.

This clone was counted once. The chain recombines TRBV9 with TRBJ1-5; D is unresolved. The V and J ends lost 4 bases and 3 bases respectively, with 14 bases between them. Germline loops: CDR1 SGDLS, CDR2 YYNGEE. This CDR3 spans 15 amino acids. CDR3 in DNA: TGTGCCAGCAGCCCAGGACGGCAAGTCAATCAGCCCCAGCATTTT. Protein product: CASSPGRQVNQPQHF. Supplemented by reference TRBV9 and TRBJ1-5, the full variable domain reads DSGVTQTPKHLITATGQRVTLRCSPRSGDLSVYWYQQSLDQGLQFLIQYYNGEERAKGNILERFSAQQFPDLHSELNLSSLELGDSALYFCASSPGRQVNQPQHFGDGTRLSIL.

This clone occurred a few times. The chain recombines TRBV13 with TRBJ2-1; D remains ambiguous. There are 13 residues in the CDR3. Germline V lookup: CDR1 PRHDT, CDR2 FYEKMQ (reference sequence). Trimming stripped 3 bases from V and 8 bases from J, with 11 bases between. In DNA, the CDR3 is TGTGCCAGCAGCTTGTCAAGGGCTGATGAGCAGTTCTTC. Amino acids: CASSLSRADEQFF.

Remarks on this clone: At one end the junction does not follow the germline gene, possibly because of a read error. The V call is TRBV6-7, the J call TRBJ2-3, with TRBD1 identical over 7 bases. TRBV6-7 is reported as an ORF; its role is uncertain. This CDR3 comprises 12 residues. The CDR3 DNA reads as TGTGCCAGCAGTAGGCCTAACCTACAGGGGTGTTTT. It translates to CASSRPNLQGCF.

This rearrangement joins TRBV7-6 to TRBJ2-7; 7 bases map to TRBD1. The germline V gene encodes CDR1 SGHVS and CDR2 FNYEAQ. CDR3 length equals 16 residues. V dropped 5 bases and J dropped 0; count of bases not matched to a gene: 10. CDR3 coding DNA: TGTGCCAGCAGCCTGAGGGACAGCATTACCTCCTACGAGCAGTACTTC. Protein product: CASSLRDSITSYEQYF. Complete variable domain (other parts from reference TRBV7-6 and TRBJ2-7): GAGVSQSPRYKVTKRGQDVALRCDPISGHVSLYWYRQALGQGPEFLTYFNYEAQQDKSGLPNDRFSAERPEGSISTLTIQRTEQRDSAMYRCASSLRDSITSYEQYFGPGTRLTVT.

The chain couples TRBV29-1 to TRBJ1-1; no firm D call. V was clipped by 7 bases and J by 4 bases, with 16 bases between them. CDR3 length: 13 residues. Germline V CDR1 and CDR2: SQVTM, ANQGSEA. The CDR3 nucleotides read TGCAGCGATGCGGGCGGACGGGGCACTGAAGCTTTCTTT. This gives the protein CSDAGGRGTEAFF.

This chain connects TRBV2 to TRBJ1-4; D ambiguous. This CDR3 region has 13 residues. Trimming shortened V by 7 bases and J by 8 bases, and 14 bases separated the two germline ends. The germline V gene encodes CDR1 SNHLY and CDR2 FYNNEI. For the CDR3, the DNA is TGTGCCAGCATGTTGGGGAGCGGAGAAAAACTGTTTTTT. It specifies CASMLGSGEKLFF.

This sequence joins TRBV7-9 and TRBJ1-4; no reliable D call. Between the trimmed V and J ends, which lost 3 bases and 4 bases, there was a span of 3 bases. CDR1 is SEHNR and CDR2 is FQNEAQ in the germline V gene (reference sequence). The CDR3 length is 12 residues. Here the CDR3 DNA reads TGTGCCAGCAGCTTCAGTAATGAAAAACTGTTTTTT. As protein: CASSFSNEKLFF. Variable domain in full (rest from reference TRBV7-9 and TRBJ1-4): DTGVSQNPRHKITKRGQNVTFRCDPISEHNRLYWYRQTLGQGPEFLTYFQNEAQLEKSRLLSDRFSAERPKGSFSTLEIQRTEQGDSAMYLCASSFSNEKLFFGSGTQLSVL.

This clone was counted many times. The rearrangement joins TRBV7-6 to TRBJ1-1; D might be TRBD1 (6 bases). This CDR3 comprises 13 residues. The V gene lost 7 bases and the J gene lost 1 base, with 10 bases spanning the gap. CDR1 and CDR2 from the germline V gene are SGHVS and FNYEAQ. The CDR3 nucleotides read TGTGCCAGCAAGCAGGGGCCGAACACTGAAGCTTTCTTT. Its translation: CASKQGPNTEAFF.

This sequence joins TRBV5-1 and TRBJ1-4; weak D call: TRBD1 (5 bases). Deletions cut 0 bases from V and 11 bases from J, with 14 bases between. CDR3 length: 14 residues. Per germline, CDR1 SGHRS and CDR2 YFSETQ. The CDR3 reads CASSLDGQGRKLFF. The CDR3 nucleotides read TGCGCCAGCAGCTTGGATGGGCAGGGCCGGAAACTGTTTTTT.

Comments on this clone: This sample also contains other DNA sequences that code for the same CDR3. The V call is TRBV30, the J call TRBJ1-1, with unresolved D. Germline V gives CDR1 GTSNPN, CDR2 SVGIG (reference sequence). V was cut by 0 bases and J by 1 base, with 6 bases left in between. CDR3 length equals 13 residues. The CDR3 protein is CAWSVSRNTEAFF. Here the CDR3 DNA reads TGTGCCTGGAGTGTTTCTCGGAACACTGAAGCTTTCTTT.

V usage is TRBV27 and J usage is TRBJ2-2; D unclear. The V gene's germline CDR1 is MNHEY and CDR2 SMNVEV (reference sequence). CDR3 size: 13 residues. Trimming took 6 bases from V and 4 from J, leaving 9 bases between them. This chain's CDR3 is CASSKQSTGELFF. DNA of the CDR3: TGTGCCAGCAGCAAACAGAGCACCGGGGAGCTGTTTTTT.

V gene TRBV2 combines with J gene TRBJ2-3; weak D call: TRBD2 (5 bases). Trimming took 2 bases from V and 6 from J, leaving 6 bases between them. In germline, CDR1 is SNHLY, CDR2 FYNNEI. The CDR3 is 12 residues long. CDR3: CASSEWRDTQYF. In DNA form, the CDR3 reads TGTGCCAGCAGTGAATGGAGGGATACGCAGTATTTT.

The rearrangement links TRBV5-1 to TRBJ2-1; D possibly matches TRBD1 or TRBD2 (5 bases each). Trimming took off 2 bases at V and 0 bases at J, with 15 bases between the two ends. Germline CDR1 and CDR2: SGHRS and YFSETQ. The CDR3 has 17 amino acids. CDR3 in DNA: TGCGCCAGCAGCTTCGTCCCCTGGGGGAGCTCCTACAATGAGCAGTTCTTC. This codes for CASSFVPWGSSYNEQFF.

As regards this clone: The same CDR3 also results from other DNA sequences found in this sample. This rearrangement joins TRBV30 to TRBJ2-3; 7 nucleotides line up with TRBD2. CDR3 length: 13 amino acids. J gave up 0 bases and V 4 bases, and 1 base lay outside the gene matches. Per germline, CDR1 GTSNPN and CDR2 SVGIG (reference sequence). In DNA, the CDR3 is TGTGCCTGGACAGCGGGGAGCACAGATACGCAGTATTTT. Its translation: CAWTAGSTDTQYF.

The rearrangement uses TRBV5-1 and TRBJ2-1; possible D gene TRBD1, 6 bases. The CDR3 totals 16 residues. Germline-derived CDR1 and CDR2 are SGHRS and YFSETQ. V lost 3 bases and J lost 5, with 18 bases in between. The CDR3 here is CASSWIPLQGDNEQFF. CDR3 nucleotides: TGCGCCAGCAGCTGGATCCCGTTACAGGGTGACAATGAGCAGTTCTTC.

This chain's CDR3 is CASSPRQGFTEAFF. In DNA, the CDR3 is TGTGCCAGCAGCCCAAGACAGGGCTTCACTGAAGCTTTCTTT. The rearrangement uses TRBV7-9 and TRBJ1-1, with 7 bases fitting TRBD1. J gave up 4 bases and V 5 bases, and 7 bases lay outside the gene matches. The CDR3 totals 14 residues. Germline CDR1 and CDR2: SEHNR and FQNEAQ (reference sequence).

The V gene is TRBV27, the J gene TRBJ2-7, with 11 bases fitting TRBD2. Per germline, CDR1 MNHEY and CDR2 SMNVEV (reference sequence). The CDR3 has 16 residues. V was clipped by 3 bases and J by 7 bases; unmatched bases: 11. This chain's CDR3 is CASSLGWGTSGYEQYF. The CDR3 coding sequence is TGTGCCAGCAGTTTGGGGTGGGGGACTAGCGGCTATGAGCAGTACTTC.

The chain recombines TRBV27 with TRBJ1-2; 7 bases fit TRBD1. Germline V lookup: CDR1 MNHEY, CDR2 SMNVEV (reference sequence). V trimming: 6 bases; J trimming: 1 base; junction bases outside the gene matches: 8. The length of the CDR3 is 15 residues. Written as DNA, the CDR3 is TGTGCCAGCAGACCTGGACAGGCGCTTAACTATGGCTACACCTTC. This translates into CASRPGQALNYGYTF.

The chain links TRBV27 to TRBJ2-3; weak D call: TRBD2 (7 bases). This CDR3 has 16 amino acids. The germline V gene encodes CDR1 MNHEY and CDR2 SMNVEV (reference sequence). V was shortened by 7 bases and J by 2 bases, with 19 bases between the two germline ends. CDR3 in amino acids: CASTPGGRGHTDTQYF. The CDR3 coding sequence is TGTGCCAGCACCCCCGGGGGGCGGGGGCACACAGATACGCAGTATTTT.

The chain joins TRBV27 to TRBJ2-2; 7 bases agree with TRBD1. The CDR3 spans 17 residues. After removal of 10 bases from V and 1 base from J, the junction contained 15 bases not matched to a gene. Germline CDR1 MNHEY, CDR2 SMNVEV (reference sequence). The CDR3 is CAIRGQWTLLNTGELFF. The CDR3 DNA reads as TGTGCCATCCGGGGACAGTGGACTCTCCTGAACACCGGGGAGCTGTTTTTT.

The chain has TRBV11-2 and TRBJ1-2; D is uncertain. Trimming removed 0 bases at V and 1 base at J, with 9 bases between. Looked up from germline, CDR1 is SGHAT and CDR2 is FQNNGV. The CDR3 is 15 amino acids. The CDR3 region is CASSLEVGDNYGYTF. The DNA for the CDR3 is TGTGCCAGCAGCTTAGAGGTCGGCGATAACTATGGCTACACCTTC. Full variable domain (missing parts from reference TRBV11-2 and TRBJ1-2): EAGVAQSPRYKIIEKRQSVAFWCNPISGHATLYWYQQILGQGPKLLIQFQNNGVVDDSQLPKDRFSAERLKGVDSTLKIQPAKLEDSAVYLCASSLEVGDNYGYTFGSGTRLTVV.

This chain links TRBV29-1 with TRBJ2-7; D gene ambiguous. The CDR3 covers 12 residues. The germline CDR1 and CDR2 sequences are SQVTM and ANQGSEA. V lost 4 bases and J lost 2, with 9 bases in between. The CDR3 spells CSVASRPYEQYF. The CDR3 bases are TGCAGCGTTGCTTCGAGACCCTACGAGCAGTACTTC.

This clone was recorded a few times. The J gene is TRBJ2-2, the V gene TRBV9; D gene unclear. Germline-derived CDR1 and CDR2 are SGDLS and YYNGEE. Trimming removed 0 bases from V and 6 bases from J, with 6 bases in between. The CDR3 sequence is 13 residues long. The chain's CDR3 is CASSVEWSGELFF. Here the CDR3 DNA reads TGTGCCAGCAGCGTAGAGTGGTCCGGGGAGCTGTTTTTT.

The gene calls are TRBV6-5 and TRBJ1-2; 8 bases match TRBD1. The CDR3 extends over 14 amino acids. Germline CDR1 and CDR2: MNHEY and SVGAGI. J lost 4 bases, V lost 7 bases, and 8 bases had no gene match. The CDR3 region has the DNA TGTGCCAGCAATACAGGGGGTGGAGGCTATGGCTACACCTTC. Encoded protein: CASNTGGGGYGYTF.

This chain connects TRBV4-2 to TRBJ1-1, with unresolved D. V lost 8 bases to trimming and J lost 3 bases, with 10 bases between them. The length of the CDR3 is 12 residues. Germline loops: CDR1 LGHNA, CDR2 YNFKEQ. The CDR3 reads CASALGDTEAFF. The CDR3 coding sequence is TGTGCCAGCGCGCTTGGGGACACTGAAGCTTTCTTT.

This chain uses TRBV5-1 with TRBJ1-6; D may be TRBD1 (6 bases). CDR3 size: 16 residues. The germline CDR1 and CDR2 sequences are SGHRS and YFSETQ. Deletions cut 5 bases from V and 7 bases from J, with 19 bases between. This chain's CDR3 is CASRTGDGQTNSPLHF. The CDR3 DNA reads TGCGCCAGCAGAACGGGGGACGGACAGACAAATTCACCCCTCCACTTT.

The rearrangement links TRBV10-2 to TRBJ2-3, with TRBD2 identical over 11 bases. Trimming cost V 7 bases and J 2 bases; bases outside gene matches: 5. The CDR3 contains 15 residues. The germline CDR1 and CDR2 sequences are WSHSY and SAAADI. The CDR3, as DNA: TGCGCCAGCACGAAGACTAGCGGGGACACAGATACGCAGTATTTT. Amino acids: CASTKTSGDTDTQYF.